The entry that follows covers one T cell receptor beta chain sequence. Its antigen is not identified. Carried by the TCR beta cDNA libraries were unique molecular identifiers. cDNA molecules numbering 450,000 to 650,000 came from approximately 1 to 10 million T cells. MiXCR, run by TCRdb on the PCR reads, gives a single entry per CDR3 protein. Of a few hundred thousand distinct CDR3 sequences in the sample, around 31% were seen once. The sample is drawn from a study of post-analysis software for immune sequencing data. Study-wide results and caveats: Comparison with controls showed significantly lower normalized Chao1 diversity in multiple sclerosis patients. F measure grouped same-batch samples tightly together.

What was sequenced was blood. The source is a girl between 2 and 17 years old with multiple sclerosis.

The CDR3 is CASSPQEGFSYNEQFF. The CDR3 nucleotides read TGCGCCAGCAGCCCTCAAGAGGGGTTCTCCTACAATGAGCAGTTCTTC. V is TRBV4-1 and J is TRBJ2-1; D is possibly TRBD1 or TRBD2 (5 bases each). Trimming took 4 bases from V and 0 from J, leaving 13 bases between them. The CDR3 loop spans 16 amino acids. Germline V gives CDR1 MGHRA, CDR2 YSYEKL.